This TCR beta chain was sequenced during a study of metastatic and nonmetastatic thyroid tumors (dated by TCRdb to about 2020). For the study in its entirety: Repertoires were compared across peripheral blood and tumor or nodule tissue samples from malignant and benign thyroid patients.

Findings and caveats that apply to the study as a whole: In both blood and tumor samples, malignant tumors were reported to have significantly higher TCR beta diversity than benign nodules.

No treatment had been received by any patient before thyroid surgery. Using T-cell receptor beta sequencing, the study looked back at clinical samples from patients collected from the early 2010s to the late 2010s. For CDR1 and CDR2, the germline V gene lists SGHRS and YFSETQ. The CDR3, from cysteine to phenylalanine, totals 15 residues. Left in the record is the CDR3 DNA by itself, 45 bases read in frame from the first base. The germline ends are 19 bases apart after V is trimmed by 6 bases and J by 7 bases. Library prep was done by PCR. Instrument used: Illumina HiSeq 4000. High-throughput sequencing was used to profile the CDR3 region of the TCR beta-chain in every patient. The study's processing was this. A classifier to discriminate distant-metastatic papillary thyroid cancer patients was built from CDR3 differences across clinicopathological groups. The Shannon index was used to assess repertoire diversity, and the Morisita-Horn index was used to assess tumor-blood repertoire similarity. The public reads were quality trimmed at Q25 with fastp and then assembled into clones with MiXCR by TCRdb, keeping productive beta chains. What appears here as the V and J calls and clone size reflects TCRdb's work, not the paper's. This sample comprises some 90,000 clones, roughly 8.6% of them detected only once. The ten largest clones capture more than 8% of the sample.

This clone was seen many times. No antigen is known for it. Base-call qualities are not available, and no considerably larger clone is one nucleotide away. The TCR originated in a female donor with papillary thyroid cancer or a benign thyroid nodule (not recorded which). Some clones in this sample may be carry-over from other donors' samples. The chain employs TRBV5-1 and TRBJ2-2, with a tentative D gene TRBD1 over 6 matching bases. Input material: blood. In nucleotides, the sequence is TGCGCCAGCACCGATATGGGACACAACCTCGGGGAGCTGTTTTTT. This sequence encodes CASTDMGHNLGELFF.